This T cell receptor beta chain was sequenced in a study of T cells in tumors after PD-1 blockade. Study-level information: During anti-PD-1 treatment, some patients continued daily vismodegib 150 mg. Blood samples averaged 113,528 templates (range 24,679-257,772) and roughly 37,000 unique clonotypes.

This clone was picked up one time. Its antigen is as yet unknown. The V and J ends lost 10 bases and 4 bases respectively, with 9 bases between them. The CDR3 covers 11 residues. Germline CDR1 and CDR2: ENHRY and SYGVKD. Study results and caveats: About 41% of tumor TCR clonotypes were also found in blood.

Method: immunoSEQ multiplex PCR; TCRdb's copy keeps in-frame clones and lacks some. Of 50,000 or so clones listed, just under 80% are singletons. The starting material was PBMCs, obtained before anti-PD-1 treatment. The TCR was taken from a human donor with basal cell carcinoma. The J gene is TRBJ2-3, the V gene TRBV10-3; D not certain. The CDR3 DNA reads TGTGCCAGTCTCTTATCAGATACGCAGTATTTT. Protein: CASLLSDTQYF.